This T cell receptor (beta chain) stems from a study of cytomegalovirus exposure and HLA in healthy donors. A remark on this clone: The sample holds other DNA sequences that translate to the same CDR3.

Use of 60 Vbeta and 13 Jbeta primers characterized the PCR. Sequencing was performed with immunoSEQ multiplex PCR; in TCRdb, only in-frame clones are kept and a portion is missing. This sample carries tens of thousands of clones, around 76% of them seen once, and the ten largest clones take 0.45% to 0.6%. From germline, CDR1 is MGHRA and CDR2 YSYEKL. This CDR3 has 14 amino acids. V was pared by 5 bases and J by 1 base, with 4 bases of the junction left unmatched. The sample was PBMCs. The origin of this receptor is a man aged 25-40 years in good health and CMV-seronegative. V and J are TRBV4-1 and TRBJ1-2; TRBD1 matches 7 bases. The CDR3: CASSARDSNYGYTF. The CDR3 DNA reads as TGCGCCAGCAGCGCTCGGGACAGTAACTATGGCTACACCTTC.